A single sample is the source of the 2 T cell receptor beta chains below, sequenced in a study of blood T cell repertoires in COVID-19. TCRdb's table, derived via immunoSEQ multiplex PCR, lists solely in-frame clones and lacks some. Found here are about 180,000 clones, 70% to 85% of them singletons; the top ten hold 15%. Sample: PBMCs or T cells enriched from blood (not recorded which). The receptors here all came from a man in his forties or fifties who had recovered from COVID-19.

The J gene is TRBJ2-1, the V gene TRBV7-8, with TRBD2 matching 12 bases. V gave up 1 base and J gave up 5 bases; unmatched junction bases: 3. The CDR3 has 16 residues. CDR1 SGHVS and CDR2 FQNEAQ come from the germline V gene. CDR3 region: CASSLGLAGGHNEQFF. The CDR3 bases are TGTGCCAGCAGCTTAGGGCTAGCGGGGGGGCACAATGAGCAGTTCTTC. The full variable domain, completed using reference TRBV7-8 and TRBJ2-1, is GAGVSQSPRYKVAKRGQDVALRCDPISGHVSLFWYQQALGQGPEFLTYFQNEAQLDKSGLPSDRFFAERPEGSVSTLKIQRTQQEDSAVYLCASSLGLAGGHNEQFFGPGTRLTVL.

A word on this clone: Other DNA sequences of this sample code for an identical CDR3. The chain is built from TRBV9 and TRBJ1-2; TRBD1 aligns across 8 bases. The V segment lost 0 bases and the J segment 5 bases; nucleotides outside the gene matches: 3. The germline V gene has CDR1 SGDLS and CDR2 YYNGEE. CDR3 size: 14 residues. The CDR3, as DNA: TGTGCCAGCAGCGTAGCCCAGGGGGCGTATGGCTACACCTTC. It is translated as CASSVAQGAYGYTF.